This TCR beta chain was recovered during a study of breast tumors, draining lymph nodes, adjacent tissues listed by TCRdb under 2016. Regarding the research as a whole: The study compared TCR beta repertoires across tumor, adjacent nontumor tissue and axillary lymph nodes from breast cancer patients. In human breast cancer, the study set out to evaluate how tumor, surrounding tissue and draining lymph node repertoires relate to one another and whether T cells may move between these sites.

As for this clonotype: The target of this receptor is not known. No base qualities exist here, and no much larger clone lies one base off it.

The reads were generated on an Illumina HiSeq 2000. Multiplex PCR amplification was used to generate the TCR beta chain libraries. High-throughput sequencing was used to analyze the amplified TCR beta chain products. TCRdb trimmed public reads at Q25 via fastp, called clones via MiXCR and kept in-frame beta chains. Merged by CDR3 protein, the rows form single entries marked with the most common genes and DNA. A total of approximately 10,000 distinct CDR3 sequences appear in this sample, 50% to 60% of them only once. The ten largest clones add up to about 40% of the sample. CDR1 and CDR2 were assigned from the germline V gene as MNHEY and SVGAGI. CDR3 length: 14 amino acids, cysteine to phenylalanine. Of all the DNA, just the CDR3 is kept, 42 bases in frame from base 1. The junction carries 16 bases between V and J, which are trimmed by 5 bases and 8 bases respectively. Broader findings and caveats from the paper: In luminal-like breast cancer, tumor and nontumor tissue repertoires resembled each other significantly more than in basal-like breast cancer. The data were considered consistent with most tumor T cells being derived from the lymph node and subsequently expanding within tumor tissue. Tumor T-cell repertoires showed less diversity than lymph node repertoires and more diversity than nontumor tissue repertoires, and tumor T-cell repertoires showed preferential V and J gene usage. The conclusion that tumor T cells originate in lymph nodes was framed as consistent with a hypothesis rather than directly demonstrated.

The chain uses TRBV6-5 and TRBJ2-1; 5 matching bases give a weak D call of TRBD1. Sequencing used breast tumor tissue. The clonotype comes from a female donor with breast cancer. Some clones in this sample may be carry-over from other donors' samples. The bases read TGTGCCAGCAGTCTCAGGGCGGTCCTCCATGAGCAGTTCTTC. It is translated as CASSLRAVLHEQFF.